The 20 T cell receptor beta chains presented below share a single source sample, sequenced in a study of T cell changes during pregnancy in multiple sclerosis. Data came from immunoSEQ multiplex PCR; TCRdb stores just in-frame clones and leaves some out. The repertoire consists of more than 70,000 clones, with about nine tenths occurring once and the leading ten covering under 2%. The sequenced sample was peripheral blood, obtained after pregnancy. The receptors were sampled from a female donor in good health, enrolled as a control in a pregnancy study.

The chain has TRBV5-8 and TRBJ1-5; TRBD1 matches at 12 bases. Germline assignment: CDR1 SGHTS and CDR2 YDEGEE. This CDR3 contains 18 residues. V was clipped by 4 bases and J by 2 bases; unmatched bases: 10. CDR3 amino acids: CASSRPGTGGIGNQPQHF. For the CDR3, the DNA is TGTGCCAGCAGCCGTCCCGGGACAGGGGGCATTGGCAATCAGCCCCAGCATTTT. Together with reference TRBV5-8 and TRBJ1-5, the CDR3 gives the full variable domain: EAGVTQSPTHLIKTRGQQATLRCSPISGHTSVYWYQQALGLGLQFLLWYDEGEERNRGNFPPRFSGRQFPNYSSELNVNALELEDSALYLCASSRPGTGGIGNQPQHFGDGTRLSIL.

This clone was observed a few times. J is TRBJ1-1 and V is TRBV27; 8 bases align to TRBD1. The trim removed 5 bases at V and 0 bases at J, leaving 5 bases unmatched. The CDR3 contains 15 residues. Per germline, CDR1 MNHEY and CDR2 SMNVEV (reference sequence). This CDR3 is CASSTGQVMNTEAFF. DNA of the CDR3: TGTGCCAGCAGTACGGGACAGGTTATGAACACTGAAGCTTTCTTT.

About this clone itself: Distinct nucleotide sequences in the sample also encode this CDR3. This chain connects TRBV5-4 to TRBJ1-6, with 8 bases that match TRBD1. The CDR3 runs 15 residues. V was pared by 2 bases and J by 5 bases, with 3 bases of the junction left unmatched. Germline V gene lookup returns CDR1 SGHNT and CDR2 YYREEE (reference sequence). The CDR3 protein is CASSFGGQDNSPLHF. CDR3 in DNA: TGTGCCAGCAGCTTCGGGGGACAGGATAATTCACCCCTCCACTTT.

This chain connects TRBV7-8 to TRBJ2-2; D perhaps matches TRBD2 (6 bases). Germline CDR1 is SGHVS and CDR2 is FQNEAQ. Trimming stripped 2 bases from V and 7 bases from J, with 17 bases between. CDR3 size: 16 residues. Here the CDR3 DNA reads TGTGCCAGCAGCTTACGGGTTGGGCGGGGTCTCGGGGAGCTGTTTTTT. This gives the protein CASSLRVGRGLGELFF.

This chain uses TRBV7-6 with TRBJ2-3; a possible D gene is TRBD1 (6 bases). V shed 5 bases and J shed 4 bases, with 13 bases lying between them. The CDR3 is 14 amino acids. Looked up from germline, CDR1 is SGHVS and CDR2 is FNYEAQ. In DNA, the CDR3 is TGTGCCAGCAGCCCTTTGCCAGGGGCAGATACGCAGTATTTT. This gives the protein CASSPLPGADTQYF.

This clone was seen only once. The chain recombines TRBV4-1 with TRBJ1-1, with 8 positions matching TRBD1. Per the germline V gene, CDR1 is MGHRA and CDR2 is YSYEKL. The CDR3 spans 15 residues. V was clipped by 1 base and J by 1 base; unmatched bases: 2. The CDR3 is CASSQVGTGNTEAFF. CDR3 in DNA: TGCGCCAGCAGCCAAGTCGGGACAGGGAACACTGAAGCTTTCTTT.

This rearrangement joins TRBV4-1 to TRBJ2-5; 11 nucleotides agree with TRBD2. This CDR3 contains 19 residues. From germline, CDR1 is MGHRA and CDR2 YSYEKL. V shed 4 bases, J shed 2 bases, and the junction held 15 bases outside the gene matches. In DNA form, the CDR3 reads TGCGCCAGCAGCCCCCTAACCTGGCCACTAGCGGGGGATCAAGAGACCCAGTACTTC. Translation gives CASSPLTWPLAGDQETQYF.

This CDR3 is CASSEAIGGYTEAFF. The DNA for the CDR3 is TGTGCCAGCAGTGAAGCGATCGGGGGTTACACTGAAGCTTTCTTT. V usage is TRBV6-1 and J usage is TRBJ1-1, with a tentative D call TRBD1 (5 bases). Trimming shortened V by 0 bases and J by 3 bases, and 11 bases separated the two germline ends. CDR3 length: 15 residues. CDR1 and CDR2 (germline): MNHNS, SASEGT.

The chain carries TRBV4-3 and TRBJ1-6; D is ambiguous. V was shortened by 0 bases and J by 6 bases, with 9 bases between the two germline ends. CDR1 and CDR2 from the germline V gene are LGHNA and YSLEER. CDR3 length equals 15 residues. CDR3 region: CASSQDRGLNSPLHF. CDR3 DNA: TGCGCCAGCAGCCAAGACCGGGGTCTTAATTCACCCCTCCACTTT.

V gene TRBV10-3 combines with J gene TRBJ1-1, with TRBD1 as a possible D gene (5 bases). Trimming took off 10 bases at V and 4 bases at J, with 13 bases between the two ends. Germline lookup yields CDR1 ENHRY and CDR2 SYGVKD. The CDR3 is 12 amino acids. In DNA, the CDR3 is TGTGCCAGCGGGACCGCGGGCACTGAAGCTTTCTTT. The encoded protein is CASGTAGTEAFF.

The chain carries TRBV10-3 and TRBJ1-5; 7 bases map to TRBD1. The CDR3 loop spans 15 amino acids. CDR1 and CDR2 from the germline V gene are ENHRY and SYGVKD. V gave up 6 bases and J gave up 7 bases; unmatched junction bases: 12. In DNA form, the CDR3 reads TGTGCCATCAGAGATACTACAGGGGACGGGCAGCCCCAGCATTTT. Translating gives CAIRDTTGDGQPQHF.

This clone has just one count. This sequence joins TRBV12-5 and TRBJ2-1; tentatively, D is TRBD2 (6 bases). The CDR3 length is 14 residues. V was trimmed by 8 bases and J by 10 bases, leaving 21 bases between them. Per germline, CDR1 LGHNT and CDR2 FRNRAP. DNA of the CDR3: TGTGCTAGTTCAGCCCCCGGGGGTTTCGGGGAGCAGTTCTTC. It is translated as CASSAPGGFGEQFF. The whole variable domain, remainder taken from reference TRBV12-5 and TRBJ2-1, is DARVTQTPRHKVTEMGQEVTMRCQPILGHNTVFWYRQTMMQGLELLAYFRNRAPLDDSGMPKDRFSAEMPDATLATLKIQPSEPRDSAVYFCASSAPGGFGEQFFGPGTRLTVL.

The J gene is TRBJ2-5, the V gene TRBV6-5; 8 bases map to TRBD2. CDR3 length equals 15 residues. Looked up from germline, CDR1 is MNHEY and CDR2 is SVGAGI. With V trimmed by 2 bases and J by 5 bases, 7 bases remained unmatched. The CDR3: CASSYGSGDVETQYF. The CDR3 DNA is TGTGCCAGCAGTTACGGTAGCGGGGACGTCGAGACCCAGTACTTC.

The chain carries TRBV5-1 and TRBJ2-1, with 15 positions matching TRBD2. V was clipped by 3 bases and J by 8 bases; unmatched bases: 6. This CDR3 comprises 16 residues. In germline, CDR1 is SGHRS, CDR2 YFSETQ. The CDR3 bases are TGCGCCAGCAGCTGGCGGGGACTAGCGGGGGGCCATGAGCAGTTCTTC. It codes for CASSWRGLAGGHEQFF.

The chain combines TRBV10-3 with TRBJ2-6, with 8 bases lining up with TRBD2. In germline, CDR1 is ENHRY, CDR2 SYGVKD. Unmatched junction bases numbered 16, after V lost 6 bases and J lost 0 bases. This CDR3 comprises 20 residues. The CDR3 region is CAISQPGQAREGSGANVLTF. The CDR3 DNA sequence: TGTGCCATCAGCCAACCGGGGCAGGCCCGGGAGGGCTCTGGGGCCAACGTCCTGACTTTC.

This sequence joins TRBV25-1 and TRBJ1-6, with D perhaps TRBD1 (5 bases). This CDR3 region has 12 residues. In germline, CDR1 is MGHDK, CDR2 SYGVNS. With 5 bases removed from V and 12 bases from J, the gap between germline ends came to 11 bases. The CDR3 nucleotides are TGTGCCAGCAGTACTGGGGCGAGACCCCTCCACTTT. Translation: CASSTGARPLHF.

This clone was seen only a few times. The chain is built from TRBV7-2 and TRBJ1-6; weak D call: TRBD1 (6 bases). V dropped 1 base and J dropped 1 base, with 8 bases sitting between them. The CDR3 is made up of 16 amino acids. Per the germline V gene, CDR1 is SGHTA and CDR2 is FQGNSA. The DNA for the CDR3 is TGTGCCAGCAGCTTAGAACAGGGTTCCTATAATTCACCCCTCCACTTT. It translates to CASSLEQGSYNSPLHF.

The chain uses TRBV25-1 and TRBJ2-1, with TRBD2 identical over 7 bases. Germline CDR1 MGHDK, CDR2 SYGVNS. Trimming cost V 3 bases and J 6 bases; bases outside gene matches: 5. The CDR3 has 14 amino acids. The CDR3, as DNA: TGTGCCAGCAGTGAGCGGGGGAGCCGCAATGAGCAGTTCTTC. It encodes CASSERGSRNEQFF.

The chain couples TRBV21-1 to TRBJ2-5; TRBD1 is the table's D call, not checked against the DNA. TRBV21-1 is designated a pseudogene. The CDR3 contains 14 residues. DNA for the CDR3: TGTGCCAGCAGCAAAGTGGCAGGCGAGGAGACCCAGTACTTC. Translating gives CASSKVAGEETQYF.

The J gene is TRBJ1-3, the V gene TRBV7-9; TRBD1 matches at 8 bases. CDR3 length equals 16 residues. The junction had 7 bases not matched to a gene; V was cut back by 1 base and J by 5 bases. The germline V gene encodes CDR1 SEHNR and CDR2 FQNEAQ (reference sequence). The CDR3 region is CASSLGLRGRRNTIYF. CDR3 nucleotides: TGTGCCAGCAGCTTAGGTCTCAGGGGGCGAAGAAACACCATATATTTT.